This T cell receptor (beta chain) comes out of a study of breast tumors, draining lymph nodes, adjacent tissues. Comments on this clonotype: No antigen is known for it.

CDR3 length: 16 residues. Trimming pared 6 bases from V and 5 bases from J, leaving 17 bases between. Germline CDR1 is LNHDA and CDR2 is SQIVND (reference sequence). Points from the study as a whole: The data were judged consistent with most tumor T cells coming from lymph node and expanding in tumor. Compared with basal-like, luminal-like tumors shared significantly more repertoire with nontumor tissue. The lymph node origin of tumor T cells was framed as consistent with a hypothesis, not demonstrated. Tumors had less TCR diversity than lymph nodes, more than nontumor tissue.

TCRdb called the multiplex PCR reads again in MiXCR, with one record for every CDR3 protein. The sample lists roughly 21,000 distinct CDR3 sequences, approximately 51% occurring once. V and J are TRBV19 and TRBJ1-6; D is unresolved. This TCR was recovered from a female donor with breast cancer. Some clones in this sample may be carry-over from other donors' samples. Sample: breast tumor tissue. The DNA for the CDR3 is TGTGCCAGTAGGCGAGGAGGAAACAGAGATAATTCACCCCTCCACTTT. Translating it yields CASRRGGNRDNSPLHF.